Listed here are 21 T cell receptor beta chains from one sample, sequenced in a study of T cells in narcolepsy. TCRdb keeps only in-frame clones here, not all; method: immunoSEQ multiplex PCR. The data contain tens of thousands of clones, about 85% of them singletons. The sequenced material came from CD45RA- memory CD4+ T cells from PBMCs. These receptors all come from a human donor with narcolepsy.

The gene calls are TRBV7-9 and TRBJ2-7, with TRBD2 matching 14 bases. V trimming: 7 bases; J trimming: 6 bases; junction bases outside the gene matches: 8. Germline CDR1 SEHNR, CDR2 FQNEAQ (reference sequence). This CDR3 has 15 amino acids. CDR3 in DNA: TGTGCCAGCACCTCGGGACTAGCGGGAGTAACCGAGCAGTACTTC. Translating it yields CASTSGLAGVTEQYF. The whole variable domain, filled in from reference TRBV7-9 and TRBJ2-7, reads DTGVSQNPRHKITKRGQNVTFRCDPISEHNRLYWYRQTLGQGPEFLTYFQNEAQLEKSRLLSDRFSAERPKGSFSTLEIQRTEQGDSAMYLCASTSGLAGVTEQYFGPGTRLTVT.

This clone was seen only a few times. This sequence joins TRBV5-6 and TRBJ1-2, with D perhaps matching TRBD1 (5 bases). Germline V gives CDR1 SGHDT, CDR2 YYEEEE. The length of the CDR3 is 15 residues. V lost 0 bases and J 4 bases, leaving 13 bases between the germline ends. CDR3 coding DNA: TGTGCCAGCAGCTTGGGCAGGCGGGGGATCTATGGCTACACCTTC. Residues: CASSLGRRGIYGYTF. Drawing the rest from reference TRBV5-6 and TRBJ1-2, the complete variable domain is DAGVTQSPTHLIKTRGQQVTLRCSPKSGHDTVSWYQQALGQGPQFIFQYYEEEERQRGNFPDRFSGHQFPNYSSELNVNALLLGDSALYLCASSLGRRGIYGYTFGSGTRLTVV.

The V gene is TRBV14, the J gene TRBJ1-1, with D perhaps matching TRBD1 (5 bases). This CDR3 spans 13 amino acids. CDR1 is SGHDN, CDR2 FVKESK, per germline. V was pared by 3 bases and J by 5 bases, with 10 bases between. The CDR3 DNA follows: TGTGCCAGCAGCCAGCAGACAGTAACTGAAGCTTTCTTT. Protein: CASSQQTVTEAFF.

This chain joins TRBV30 and TRBJ2-6; D perhaps matches TRBD1 (5 bases). Germline V gene data show CDR1 as GTSNPN and CDR2 as SVGIG (reference sequence). This CDR3 has 14 residues. Deletions cut 0 bases from V and 2 bases from J, with 5 bases between. The CDR3, as DNA: TGTGCCTGGAGTGTAGGGGCTGGGGCCAACGTCCTGACTTTC. It is translated as CAWSVGAGANVLTF.

The rearrangement links TRBV28 to TRBJ1-2; D perhaps matches TRBD1 (5 bases). Looked up from germline, CDR1 is MDHEN and CDR2 is SYDVKM. CDR3 length: 13 amino acids. Trimming pared 4 bases from V and 1 base from J, leaving 7 bases between. This CDR3 is CASSYQGNYGYTF. CDR3 DNA sequence: TGTGCCAGCAGTTACCAGGGTAACTATGGCTACACCTTC.

Turning to this clone: In the same sample, other DNA sequences code for this CDR3. The chain recombines TRBV7-3 with TRBJ1-1; TRBD1 agrees at 7 bases. This CDR3 comprises 14 residues. Trimming removed 4 bases from V and 8 bases from J; junction bases left unmatched: 10. Germline CDR1 is SGHTA and CDR2 is FQGTGA. DNA for the CDR3: TGTGCCAGCAGCTCACAGGGGAGAGGGGGCGAAGCTTTCTTT. The encoded protein is CASSSQGRGGEAFF.

Turning to this clone: Sequence at one end of the junction differs from germline and may be a read error. V gene TRBV7-7 combines with J gene TRBJ2-2; D gene ambiguous. In germline, CDR1 is SSHAT, CDR2 FNYEAQ (reference sequence). This CDR3 comprises 12 residues. The DNA of the CDR3 is TGTGCTAGCAGCTTAGTCTCAGGGGAGCTGTTTTTT. Amino acid sequence: CASSLVSGELFF.

The gene calls are TRBV19 and TRBJ1-1; D may be TRBD1 (6 bases). Per germline, CDR1 LNHDA and CDR2 SQIVND (reference sequence). The CDR3 totals 15 residues. Trimming removed 3 bases at V and 1 base at J, with 12 bases between. The CDR3 sequence: CASSIRGQGNTEAFF. For the CDR3, the DNA is TGTGCCAGTAGTATCCGGGGGCAGGGGAACACTGAAGCTTTCTTT. The variable domain in full, completed from reference TRBV19 and TRBJ1-1, reads DGGITQSPKYLFRKEGQNVTLSCEQNLNHDAMYWYRQDPGQGLRLIYYSQIVNDFQKGDIAEGYSVSREKKESFPLTVTSAQKNPTAFYLCASSIRGQGNTEAFFGQGTRLTVV.

The genes are TRBV10-3 and TRBJ2-5; 8 bases map to TRBD1. Germline CDR1 is ENHRY and CDR2 is SYGVKD. Unmatched junction bases numbered 8, after V lost 6 bases and J lost 5 bases. The length of the CDR3 is 14 residues. In nucleotides, the CDR3 is TGTGCCATCAGGGGGGACAGGTTCCAGGAGACCCAGTACTTC. Encoded protein: CAIRGDRFQETQYF.

The V call is TRBV6-1, the J call TRBJ1-1, with no clear D. There are 15 residues in the CDR3. Trimming shortened V by 3 bases and J by 0 bases, and 11 bases separated the two germline ends. Germline V gene lookup returns CDR1 MNHNS and CDR2 SASEGT. The DNA for the CDR3 is TGTGCCAGCAGTGACGCTGCAGCTATGAACACTGAAGCTTTCTTT. Translated: CASSDAAAMNTEAFF.

The sample holds a few counts of this clone. The V gene is TRBV19, the J gene TRBJ2-6; TRBD2 is a possible D gene (5 bases). The V gene lost 6 bases and the J gene lost 4 bases, with 7 bases spanning the gap. In germline, CDR1 is LNHDA, CDR2 SQIVND (reference sequence). This CDR3 contains 13 residues. The CDR3 loop reads CASRPGGANVLTF. The CDR3 DNA is TGTGCCAGTAGGCCGGGGGGGGCCAACGTCCTGACTTTC.

The V gene is TRBV19, the J gene TRBJ2-3; D is ambiguous. V was shortened by 1 base and J by 2 bases, with 4 bases between the two germline ends. CDR3 length: 13 residues. Germline V gene sequence: CDR1 LNHDA, CDR2 SQIVND (reference sequence). CDR3 residues: CASSIGNTDTQYF. The CDR3 DNA reads as TGTGCCAGTAGTATAGGCAACACAGATACGCAGTATTTT.

The genes are TRBV6-4 and TRBJ2-2, with D possibly called TRBD1 or TRBD2 (6 bases each). The V end was cut by 6 bases, the J end by 2 bases, with 10 bases between. The CDR3 sequence is 14 residues long. CDR1 and CDR2 from the germline V gene are MRHNA and SNTAGT. CDR3 sequence (DNA): TGTGCCAGCAGAAGGGGGGCCAACACCGGGGAGCTGTTTTTT. It codes for CASRRGANTGELFF.

The chain has TRBV28 and TRBJ1-6; D remains ambiguous. Per germline, CDR1 MDHEN and CDR2 SYDVKM. V lost 2 bases and J 9 bases, leaving 11 bases between the germline ends. The CDR3 covers 14 residues. CDR3 region: CASSLVDNSSPLHF. As DNA, the CDR3 is TGTGCCAGCAGTTTAGTTGACAACAGTTCACCCCTCCACTTT.

The chain uses TRBV11-2 and TRBJ1-1; D remains ambiguous. Trimming pared 1 base from V and 1 base from J, leaving 4 bases between. The CDR3 covers 13 residues. The V gene's germline CDR1 is SGHAT and CDR2 FQNNGV. The CDR3 reads CASSLGANTEAFF. The CDR3 DNA reads TGTGCCAGCAGCTTAGGGGCGAACACTGAAGCTTTCTTT.

The J gene is TRBJ1-3, the V gene TRBV11-2; D is uncertain. This CDR3 is 15 amino acids long. CDR1 is SGHAT and CDR2 is FQNNGV in the germline V gene. V was trimmed by 2 bases and J by 0 bases, leaving 8 bases between them. The CDR3 DNA follows: TGTGCCAGCAGCTTAAGTGTCAGCTCTGGAAACACCATATATTTT. Protein: CASSLSVSSGNTIYF.

The chain combines TRBV7-9 with TRBJ1-1; no definite D call. Trimming left V 5 bases short and J 11 bases short, with 12 bases between. The CDR3 extends over 11 amino acids. Germline CDR1 and CDR2: SEHNR and FQNEAQ (reference sequence). CDR3 nucleotides: TGTGCCAGCAGCCACCTATCTGGTGCTTTCTTT. Translating it yields CASSHLSGAFF.

The chain is built from TRBV5-4 and TRBJ1-6, with D possibly being TRBD1 (5 bases). The CDR3 loop spans 15 amino acids. The V and J ends lost 3 bases and 7 bases respectively, with 14 bases between them. Germline CDR1 SGHNT, CDR2 YYREEE (reference sequence). The CDR3 region is CASSWGGPTNSPLHF. The CDR3 DNA is TGTGCCAGCAGCTGGGGCGGCCCGACCAATTCACCCCTCCACTTT.

This rearrangement joins TRBV7-2 to TRBJ2-5; no definite D call. The CDR3 runs 13 residues. CDR1 is SGHTA, CDR2 FQGNSA, per germline. Deletions cut 10 bases from V and 5 bases from J, with 17 bases between. CDR3 region: CATSLGGRETQYF. DNA for the CDR3: TGTGCCACCTCCCTCGGTGGTAGGGAGACCCAGTACTTC.

This clone appeared a single time. This chain uses TRBV5-1 with TRBJ1-1, with D uncertain. V lost 2 bases to trimming and J lost 4 bases, with 9 bases between them. Germline values: CDR1 SGHRS, CDR2 YFSETQ. The CDR3 has 13 residues. The CDR3 sequence: CASSFGYSTEAFF. The CDR3 coding sequence is TGCGCCAGCAGCTTCGGATATTCCACTGAAGCTTTCTTT. Full variable domain (rest looked up from reference TRBV5-1 and TRBJ1-1): KAGVTQTPRYLIKTRGQQVTLSCSPISGHRSVSWYQQTPGQGLQFLFEYFSETQRNKGNFPGRFSGRQFSNSRSEMNVSTLELGDSALYLCASSFGYSTEAFFGQGTRLTVV.

The chain carries TRBV28 and TRBJ2-6; D is undetermined. The ends were cut back, 1 base at V and 2 bases at J, with 3 bases in the middle. The CDR3 has 14 amino acids. Germline V lookup: CDR1 MDHEN, CDR2 SYDVKM. This CDR3 is CASSLLTGANVLTF. Written as DNA, the CDR3 is TGTGCCAGCAGTTTATTAACTGGGGCCAACGTCCTGACTTTC.